This T cell receptor beta chain stems from a study of T cell responses to AZD1222 COVID-19 vaccine. Study results and limitations: Regions 160-218 and 743-854 held dominance among vaccine-associated CD4 TCRs, which spanned spike. Of the AZD1222 recipients, only 5 or 6 were seropositive at baseline. Donors were mostly white British, more females; clonal diversity possibly underestimated. Researchers took repertoire samples only after the peak T cell response had come.

Method: immunoSEQ multiplex PCR; TCRdb's copy keeps in-frame clones and lacks some. This table has roughly 180,000 clones, around 87% appearing once. On this clone itself: What it binds is not known.

The CDR3 runs to 14 residues. Trimming cost V 6 bases and J 4 bases; bases outside gene matches: 8. CDR1 is SGHAT and CDR2 is FQNNGV in the germline V gene. This TCR came from an adult in good health. The genes are TRBV11-2 and TRBJ1-1; 7 bases line up with TRBD1. This specimen was peripheral blood, taken on day 0 of AZD1222 vaccination. As DNA, the CDR3 is TGTGCCAGCAGTGCTAACAGGGGCCCCACTGAAGCTTTCTTT. It is translated as CASSANRGPTEAFF.